This record looks at one T cell receptor (beta chain) sequence and its context. In the original analysis: Reference gene primer amplification gave nucleated cell count estimates. Here immunoSEQ multiplex PCR was the method, and the copy in TCRdb shows in-frame clones only, minus some. V and J calls plus clone size are reproduced from that table; the DNA served to infer D and trimming. The profile shows 110,000 to 150,000 clones, around 80% of them singletons. These data come from a study of blood T cell repertoires in COVID-19. Across the whole study: Some COVID-19 samples were acute and others convalescent; all came from the United States, Italy and Spain. From T cells, B-cell-depleted T cells, or PBMCs came the material, which was cDNA or gDNA.

V was clipped by 4 bases and J by 2 bases; unmatched bases: 5. Germline CDR1 KGHDR, CDR2 SFDVKD. This CDR3 is built from 16 residues. The TCR sequence derives from a man aged 55-75 years with acute or convalescent COVID-19. The sample comprised peripheral blood. V and J are TRBV24-1 and TRBJ2-1, with 9 bases identical to TRBD1. CDR3 residues: CATSDTGQGAYNEQFF. The CDR3 region has the DNA TGTGCCACCAGTGACACGGGACAGGGAGCCTACAATGAGCAGTTCTTC.